This is a list of T cell receptor beta chains from one sample in a study of blood T cells in healthy people across ages. TCRdb analysed the 5' RACE reads with MiXCR anew, one entry per CDR3 protein. In the table there are 1,500,000 or so distinct CDR3 sequences, roughly two fifths of which are singletons. Material: blood. These receptors all come from a woman between 18 and 29 years old in good health. CDR3s include the opening cysteine and the closing phenylalanine or tryptophan. The order of the fields is V gene, clone size, D gene, CDR3 protein. The D gene is left open where the match is weak. The listing skips clone size in some rows; elsewhere it reads once, few, many or a size class.

>TRBV12-3/TRBV12-4|.|.
CASSPQAGREGAQYF
>TRBV20-1|few|.
CSARLGDQPQHF
>TRBV9|.|.
CASNLKVSFGPQHF
>TRBV4-1|.|.
CASSQVPDRNTEAFF
>TRBV24-1|.|.
CATSDSTGWGNEQYF
>TRBV20-1|few|.
CSARIKRWGADTQYF
>TRBV24-1|once|TRBD2
CATSVSGGGAYNEQFF
>TRBV29-1|many|.
CSAAGNEQFF
>TRBV29-1|.|TRBD2
CSVDTGTSGDEQYF
>TRBV4-3|.|TRBD1
CASSQAGGHQPQHF
>TRBV3-1|.|.
CASSQLGANYGYTF
>TRBV29-1|.|TRBD1
CSVLWTGRQETQYF
>TRBV6-5|few|TRBD1
CASRLMTGLYGYTF
>TRBV20-1|.|TRBD1
CSATGTGDDEQYF
>TRBV21-1|.|.
CASLQGYNEQYF
>TRBV10-3|few|.
CAAPGTPNEQYF
>TRBV10-3|.|TRBD2
CAISEPPRGRSYNEQFF
>TRBV18|.|.
CASSWENRDTQYF
>TRBV7-2|few|TRBD2
CASSLVASGSSTYEQYF
>TRBV7-8|.|.
CANSSSRSGYEQYF
>TRBV11-3|.|.
CASSLSGMGSPLHF
>TRBV4-3|many|.
CASSQDATRAQYF
>TRBV5-5|.|.
CASSSGSGLARDNEQYF
>TRBV5-1|few|.
CASSLERTTGNEQFF
>TRBV4-1|once|TRBD1
CASSQGQGSYTF
>TRBV4-3|.|TRBD2
CASSHRGGGYDTQYF
>TRBV11-2|few|.
CASSLDFGYEQFF
>TRBV11-1|.|.
CASSFLTGTGRRQAFF
>TRBV5-1|.|TRBD2
CASSFYGTAGGNEQFF
>TRBV5-1|few|TRBD2
CASSLAGGGIDTQYF
>TRBV29-1|.|.
CSVEAPKGTDTQYF
>TRBV4-3|.|.
CASNQALRGGDSPLHF
>TRBV10-3|few|.
CAIRQPTNEKLFF
>TRBV6-5|.|.
CASTCLGPSTGELFF
>TRBV5-1|few|.
CASSFRQKQETQYF
>TRBV3-1|few|TRBD1
CASSPRDSSNTEAFF
>TRBV20-1|few|TRBD2
CSARNRIAGAYEQYF
>TRBV7-2|.|TRBD1
CTSSLTGGSADTQYF
>TRBV29-1|few|.
CSSSGAGTDTQYF
>TRBV27|.|.
CTSSLSRAYPRYEQYF
>TRBV6-2/TRBV6-3|few|TRBD2
CASSPISGLNNEQYF
>TRBV9|.|TRBD1
CASSDYLKGTGVDNEQFF
>TRBV5-1|few|.
CASSFESGEQYF
>TRBV29-1|.|TRBD2
CSVRGLAVEREQYF
>TRBV27|few|TRBD1
CASSLVGTGTYEQYF
>TRBV15|.|.
CATSRERGLDTQYF
>TRBV20-1|.|TRBD2
CSGSPGLEGEQFF
>TRBV4-1|.|.
CASSQDRPAEQFF
>TRBV9|few|.
CASSVRREDYADTQYF
>TRBV7-8|few|.
CASSSLTGRVGEQYF
>TRBV10-3|few|.
CAISARVEETQYF
>TRBV28|.|TRBD1
CASSVPQGASYEQYF
>TRBV21-1|.|.
CASSITARRETQYF
>TRBV9|few|.
CASSVSSESYEQYF